One and the same sample provided the 4 T cell receptor beta chains below, sequenced in a study of blood T cells in healthy people across ages. A sample-barcoded 5' primer and a J-beta primer mix were used in a second PCR of roughly 6 to 11 cycles. TCRdb itself ran the 5' RACE reads through MiXCR, one entry per CDR3 protein. The sample records roughly 1.9 million distinct CDR3 sequences, around 40% being singletons. What was sequenced was blood. Every receptor here comes from a human donor in good health.

This rearrangement joins TRBV29-1 to TRBJ2-3; D gene uncertain. The V end was cut by 0 bases, the J end by 2 bases, with 18 bases between. The germline V gene encodes CDR1 SQVTM and CDR2 ANQGSEA. The length of the CDR3 is 17 residues. CDR3: CSVEESSARRSTDTQYF. The DNA for the CDR3 is TGCAGCGTTGAAGAATCGTCGGCGAGAAGATCCACAGATACGCAGTATTTT.

The chain uses TRBV11-2 and TRBJ2-7; 7 nucleotides agree with TRBD1. This CDR3 has 15 amino acids. V trimming: 4 bases; J trimming: 3 bases; junction bases outside the gene matches: 9. Germline values: CDR1 SGHAT, CDR2 FQNNGV. The CDR3 here is CASSWNPGQNYEQYF. In nucleotides, the CDR3 is TGTGCCAGCAGCTGGAACCCGGGACAGAACTACGAGCAGTACTTC.

The chain uses TRBV7-2 and TRBJ1-2, with D unresolved. This CDR3 has 16 amino acids. Per the germline V gene, CDR1 is SGHTA and CDR2 is FQGNSA. The ends were cut back, 1 base at V and 0 bases at J, with 12 bases in the middle. Here the CDR3 DNA reads TGTGCCAGCAGCTTAGTCGGCCAGTCTTCTAACTATGGCTACACCTTC. It is translated as CASSLVGQSSNYGYTF. Together with reference TRBV7-2 and TRBJ1-2, the CDR3 gives the full variable domain: GAGVSQSPSNKVTEKGKDVELRCDPISGHTALYWYRQSLGQGLEFLIYFQGNSAPDKSGLPSDRFSAERTGGSVSTLTIQRTQQEDSAVYLCASSLVGQSSNYGYTFGSGTRLTVV.

This clonotype came up a few times. The junction does not match germline at one end; this may be a read error. V usage is TRBV12-3 or TRBV12-4 and J usage is TRBJ2-1; 11 positions agree with TRBD2. The CDR3 has 15 amino acids. The CDR3 spells CASSLTSGVYSEQFF. CDR3 DNA: TGTGCCAGCAGTTTGACTAGCGGGGTTTACAGTGAGCAGTTCTTC.